These 22 T cell receptor beta chains share one sample of origin, sequenced in a study of post-analysis software for immune sequencing data. General study points: Patients used about 5 TRBV segments, including TRBV5-6, TRBV5-1 and TRBV20-1, more often than controls.

These receptors lack a known antigen. Unique molecular identifiers were carried by the TCR beta cDNA libraries. A single record per CDR3 protein comes from TCRdb applying MiXCR to the PCR reads. The data hold 750,000 to 900,000 distinct CDR3 sequences, with more than 45% observed a single time. The specimen sequenced was blood. These receptors originate from a girl between 10 and 17 years old with multiple sclerosis.

The chain links TRBV27 to TRBJ2-3; D may match TRBD1 or TRBD2 (5 bases each). The CDR3 length is 13 residues. Germline-derived CDR1 and CDR2 are MNHEY and SMNVEV (reference sequence). This CDR3 is CASRGGGTDTQYF. The CDR3 nucleotides read TGTGCTTCCCGGGGCGGAGGCACAGATACGCAGTATTTT.

The J gene is TRBJ2-7, the V gene TRBV12-3 or TRBV12-4; TRBD2 aligns across 8 bases. V lost 0 bases and J lost 8; bases outside the gene matches: 9. The CDR3 length is 15 residues. The CDR3 bases are TGTGCCAGCAGTTTAGCGACGGGAGGGCCAACTAAGCAGTACTTC. Its protein product is CASSLATGGPTKQYF.

This clonotype occurred a few times. The V and J genes are TRBV10-3 and TRBJ2-6; 11 bases fit TRBD2. The germline V gene encodes CDR1 ENHRY and CDR2 SYGVKD. V shed 11 bases and J 0 bases; nucleotides not matched to a gene: 9. The CDR3 extends over 17 amino acids. The CDR3: CAPPGLAGNSGANVLTF. CDR3 bases: TGTGCCCCCCCCGGACTAGCGGGCAACTCTGGGGCCAACGTCCTGACTTTC.

The chain is built from TRBV5-5 and TRBJ2-7, with D possibly being TRBD1 or TRBD2 (5 bases each). Germline V CDR1 and CDR2: SGHKS, YYEKEE (reference sequence). V lost 2 bases to trimming and J lost 5 bases, with 14 bases between them. CDR3 length equals 14 residues. The CDR3 DNA sequence: TGTGCCAGCAGCTTTCCCTCCGGGGCGGACGAGCAGTACTTC. Translating it yields CASSFPSGADEQYF.

The chain couples TRBV3-1 to TRBJ2-3, with TRBD2 matching 10 bases. V was clipped by 4 bases and J by 4 bases; unmatched bases: 11. The CDR3 extends over 17 amino acids. Germline V CDR1 and CDR2: LGHDT, YNNKEL (reference sequence). CDR3 sequence (DNA): TGTGCCAGCAGCCCTAATCCACTAGCGGGATGGGCAGATACGCAGTATTTT. This sequence encodes CASSPNPLAGWADTQYF.

This clonotype was recorded a few times. V is TRBV7-2 and J is TRBJ1-5, with D perhaps TRBD1 (6 bases). Germline V lookup: CDR1 SGHTA, CDR2 FQGNSA. The ends were cut back, 5 bases at V and 4 bases at J, with 12 bases in the middle. The CDR3 extends over 14 amino acids. The CDR3 DNA is TGTGCCAGCAGCCCGATAACAGGGAATCAGCCCCAGCATTTT. This codes for CASSPITGNQPQHF.

This chain's CDR3 is CASSPRDAYEQYF. The CDR3 region has the DNA TGTGCCAGCAGTCCCCGGGACGCCTACGAGCAGTACTTC. The chain recombines TRBV28 with TRBJ2-7; either TRBD1 or TRBD2 may fit D (5 bases each). V dropped 5 bases and J dropped 2 bases, with 10 bases sitting between them. CDR3 length equals 13 residues. Looked up from germline, CDR1 is MDHEN and CDR2 is SYDVKM.

This clonotype was found a few times. The V call is TRBV15, the J call TRBJ1-2; possible D gene TRBD1, 5 bases. There are 15 residues in the CDR3. Trimming removed 0 bases from V and 5 bases from J, with 13 bases in between. The germline gives CDR1 LNHNV, CDR2 YYDKDF (reference sequence). CDR3 DNA sequence: TGTGCCACCAGCAGAGATGTCCAGGGACGATATGGCTACACCTTC. Its protein product is CATSRDVQGRYGYTF.

This clonotype turned up a few times. This chain connects TRBV19 to TRBJ2-1, with a tentative D call TRBD2 (7 bases). V dropped 5 bases and J dropped 8 bases, with 13 bases sitting between them. CDR1 and CDR2 (germline): LNHDA, SQIVND (reference sequence). CDR3 size: 13 residues. CDR3 coding DNA: TGTGCCAGTAGTGGCGGGGGCCGGGATGAGCAGTTCTTC. Amino acids: CASSGGGRDEQFF.

The chain has TRBV27 and TRBJ2-2; 14 nucleotides match TRBD2. V shed 5 bases, J shed 5 bases, and the junction held 7 bases outside the gene matches. Germline assignment: CDR1 MNHEY and CDR2 SMNVEV (reference sequence). This CDR3 is 17 amino acids long. DNA of the CDR3: TGTGCCAGCAGTCCGGGACTAGCGGGAGTCTTAACCGGGGAGCTGTTTTTT. This gives the protein CASSPGLAGVLTGELFF.

The V gene is TRBV20-1, the J gene TRBJ1-4; the D gene is possibly TRBD1 (5 bases). The CDR3 has 13 residues. Germline values: CDR1 DFQATT, CDR2 SNEGSKA (reference sequence). With 2 bases removed from V and 8 bases from J, the gap between germline ends came to 12 bases. The CDR3 loop reads CSARQGVGEKLFF. The CDR3 DNA reads as TGCAGTGCTAGACAGGGTGTGGGAGAAAAACTGTTTTTT.

This clonotype was observed a handful of times. The V call is TRBV5-1, the J call TRBJ2-5; perhaps D is TRBD1 or TRBD2 (5 bases each). This CDR3 is 13 amino acids long. The ends were cut back, 2 bases at V and 5 bases at J, with 10 bases in the middle. The V gene's germline CDR1 is SGHRS and CDR2 YFSETQ. As DNA, the CDR3 is TGCGCCAGCAGCTTCGTTGAGGGGGAGACCCAGTACTTC. Translation gives CASSFVEGETQYF.

This chain links TRBV5-4 with TRBJ2-5; 7 positions match TRBD2. Germline-derived CDR1 and CDR2 are SGHNT and YYREEE (reference sequence). The CDR3 runs 16 residues. The trim removed 5 bases at V and 1 base at J, leaving 11 bases unmatched. The CDR3 here is CASSTGGALSQETQYF. DNA of the CDR3: TGTGCCAGCAGTACGGGGGGAGCACTTTCCCAAGAGACCCAGTACTTC.

This clonotype was counted between two and nine times. CDR3 residues: CASSRNPQYF. The CDR3 nucleotides are TGTGCCAGCAGCCGAAACCCCCAGTACTTC. V is TRBV27 and J is TRBJ2-5; the D is unclear. Germline loops: CDR1 MNHEY, CDR2 SMNVEV (reference sequence). CDR3 length: 10 residues. Trimming pared 6 bases from V and 9 bases from J, leaving 8 bases between.

This rearrangement joins TRBV5-1 to TRBJ2-1; possibly TRBD2 for D (6 bases). The CDR3 extends over 15 amino acids. V gave up 6 bases and J gave up 10 bases, with 23 bases separating them. The V gene's germline CDR1 is SGHRS and CDR2 YFSETQ. The CDR3 protein is CASTNGYRGSGEQFF. The DNA of the CDR3 is TGCGCCAGCACCAATGGTTACCGGGGGTCCGGCGAGCAGTTCTTC.

In its sample, this clonotype was seen a few times. The V and J genes are TRBV9 and TRBJ2-7; the match to TRBD1 covers 7 bases. The CDR3 runs to 13 residues. The V gene's germline CDR1 is SGDLS and CDR2 YYNGEE. With V trimmed by 3 bases and J by 6 bases, 6 bases remained unmatched. As DNA, the CDR3 is TGTGCCAGCAGCGCCAACAGGGGCGGCGAGCAGTACTTC. This translates into CASSANRGGEQYF.

This clonotype was counted between two and nine times. A much more abundant neighbour one base away suggests this may be a read error. V usage is TRBV20-1 and J usage is TRBJ2-1, with D perhaps TRBD1 (6 bases). Germline V gives CDR1 DFQATT, CDR2 SNEGSKA (reference sequence). The ends were cut back, 6 bases at V and 0 bases at J, with 15 bases in the middle. The CDR3 is made up of 15 amino acids. Here the CDR3 DNA reads TGCAGTGCCGCAGGGGTTTCAAGCTCCTACAATGAGCAGTTCTTC. Its protein product is CSAAGVSSSYNEQFF.

This clonotype has a handful of counts. The chain couples TRBV6-4 to TRBJ2-3; unclear D gene. The CDR3 has 15 amino acids. Looked up from germline, CDR1 is MRHNA and CDR2 is SNTAGT. The V end was cut by 0 bases, the J end by 2 bases, with 9 bases between. CDR3 amino acids: CASSDSVGDTDTQYF. In DNA, the CDR3 is TGTGCCAGCAGTGACTCGGTTGGTGACACAGATACGCAGTATTTT.

The CDR3 bases are TGTGCCAGCAGCTTAGCGGGGGGTAGCCCCACTCCTGAGCAGTTCTTC. Translating it yields CASSLAGGSPTPEQFF. This chain connects TRBV7-2 to TRBJ2-1; maybe TRBD2 (6 bases). V lost 0 bases and J lost 9, with 18 bases in between. The CDR3 covers 16 residues. The germline gives CDR1 SGHTA, CDR2 FQGNSA. The full variable domain, its missing parts supplied by reference TRBV7-2 and TRBJ2-1, is GAGVSQSPSNKVTEKGKDVELRCDPISGHTALYWYRQSLGQGLEFLIYFQGNSAPDKSGLPSDRFSAERTGGSVSTLTIQRTQQEDSAVYLCASSLAGGSPTPEQFFGPGTRLTVL.

A few counts support this clonotype. The chain recombines TRBV12-3 or TRBV12-4 with TRBJ2-1; maybe TRBD2 (5 bases). V dropped 4 bases and J dropped 8 bases, with 15 bases sitting between them. This CDR3 spans 14 amino acids. This CDR3 reads CASSWSDFGDEQFF. CDR3 coding DNA: TGTGCCAGCAGTTGGTCTGATTTCGGGGATGAGCAGTTCTTC.

V and J are TRBV2 and TRBJ2-2, with 7 bases lining up with TRBD1. V was clipped by 2 bases and J by 3 bases; unmatched bases: 6. CDR1 SNHLY and CDR2 FYNNEI come from the germline V gene. The CDR3 contains 16 residues. The CDR3 reads CASSERGPWDTGELFF. CDR3 nucleotides: TGTGCCAGCAGTGAAAGGGGGCCCTGGGACACCGGGGAGCTGTTTTTT.

This clonotype was detected only a few times. The rearrangement joins TRBV28 to TRBJ2-7, with 9 positions matching TRBD1. Looked up from germline, CDR1 is MDHEN and CDR2 is SYDVKM. The CDR3 runs 13 residues. The junction had 5 bases not matched to a gene; V was cut back by 6 bases and J by 5 bases. The CDR3 loop reads CASRRDRANEQYF. The CDR3 nucleotides read TGTGCCAGCAGGCGGGACAGGGCTAACGAGCAGTACTTC.